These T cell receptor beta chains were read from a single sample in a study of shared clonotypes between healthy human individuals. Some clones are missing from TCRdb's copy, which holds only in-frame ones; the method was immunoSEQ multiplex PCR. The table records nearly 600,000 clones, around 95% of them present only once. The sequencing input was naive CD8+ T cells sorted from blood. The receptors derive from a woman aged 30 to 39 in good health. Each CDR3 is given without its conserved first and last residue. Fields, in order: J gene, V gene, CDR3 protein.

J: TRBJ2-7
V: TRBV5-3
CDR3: ARSLPPFQRFPGQGPGEQY

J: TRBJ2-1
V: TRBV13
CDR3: ASSLSYNEQF

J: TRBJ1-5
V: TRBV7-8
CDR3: ASSPEGVYQPQH

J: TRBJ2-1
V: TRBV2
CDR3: ASSEGPRDTYNEQF

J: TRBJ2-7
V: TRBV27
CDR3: ASSLLGGLPEQY

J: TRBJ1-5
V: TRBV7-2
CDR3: ASSTGGLWQPQH

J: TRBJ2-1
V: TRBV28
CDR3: ASNSPGERNEQF

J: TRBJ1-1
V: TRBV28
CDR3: ASGYLDTEAF

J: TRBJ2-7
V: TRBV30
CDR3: AWSSGASYEQY

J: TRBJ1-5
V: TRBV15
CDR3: ATSRDSADYQPQH

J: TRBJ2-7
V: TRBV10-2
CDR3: ASSKLAGNRDYEQY

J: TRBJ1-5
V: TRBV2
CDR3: ASKAGQGGSQPQH

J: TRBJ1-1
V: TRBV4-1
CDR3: ASSQDAFAGDEAF

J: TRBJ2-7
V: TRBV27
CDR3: ASSYAPAGYEQY

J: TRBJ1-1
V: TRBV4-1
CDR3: ASSQVSQGINTEAF

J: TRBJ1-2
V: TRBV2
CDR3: ASSEDRGRYYGYT

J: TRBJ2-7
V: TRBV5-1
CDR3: ASSALRDGPYEQY

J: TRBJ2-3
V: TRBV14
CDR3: ASSPRGGTQY

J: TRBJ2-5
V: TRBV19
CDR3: ASSPRDNQETQY

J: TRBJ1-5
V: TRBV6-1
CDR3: ASSLYYQPQH

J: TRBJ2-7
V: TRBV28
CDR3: ASSLRLVSHEQY

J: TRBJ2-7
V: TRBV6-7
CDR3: ARGKLTGCPYEQY

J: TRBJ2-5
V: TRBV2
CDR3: ASKGGAGMTQY

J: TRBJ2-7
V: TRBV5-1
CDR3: ASSLELAGGSEQY

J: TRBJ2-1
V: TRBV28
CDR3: ASSPLGEQF

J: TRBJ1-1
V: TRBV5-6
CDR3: ASSPATGLTEAF

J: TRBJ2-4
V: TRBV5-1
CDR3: ASSAAGRVEGNIQY

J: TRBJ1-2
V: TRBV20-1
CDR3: SPGTGNGYT

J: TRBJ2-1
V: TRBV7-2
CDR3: ASSHGQAMGNEQF

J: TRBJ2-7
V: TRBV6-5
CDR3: ASSEGVRGYEQY

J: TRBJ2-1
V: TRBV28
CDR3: ASSPRLGDNEQF

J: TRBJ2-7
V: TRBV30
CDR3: AWRGGYEQY

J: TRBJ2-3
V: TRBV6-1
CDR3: ASSTIGTDTQY

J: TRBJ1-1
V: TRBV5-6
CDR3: ASSRLSTEAF

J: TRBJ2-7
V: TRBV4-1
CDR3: ASSPLGTRYEQY

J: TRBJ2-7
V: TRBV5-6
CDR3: ASSLVGTSGSHWEQY

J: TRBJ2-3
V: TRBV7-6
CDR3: ASSLDLAGGDTDTQY

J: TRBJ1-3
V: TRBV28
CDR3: ASRNRASSGNTIY

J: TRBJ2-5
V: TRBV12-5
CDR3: ASGLGGLQDVETQY

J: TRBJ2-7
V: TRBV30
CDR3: AWVQDRSYEQY

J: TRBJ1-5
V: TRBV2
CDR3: ASSIVGQGPRYSNQPQH

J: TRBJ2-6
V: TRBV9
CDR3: ASSPEGTGANVLT

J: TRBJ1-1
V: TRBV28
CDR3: ASVVWGPNTEAF

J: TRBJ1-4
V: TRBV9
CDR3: ASSVEGSGNEEKLF

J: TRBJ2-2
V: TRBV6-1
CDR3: ASSRSRGNTGELF

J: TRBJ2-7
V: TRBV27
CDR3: ASSLVGDEQY

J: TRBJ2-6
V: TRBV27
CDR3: ASSFMGTGANVLT

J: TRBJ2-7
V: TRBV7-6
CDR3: ASSLPGGARYEQY

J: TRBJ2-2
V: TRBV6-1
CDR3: ASSDPAGTNTGELF

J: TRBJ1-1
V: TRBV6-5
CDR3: ASSPFGGRNTEAF

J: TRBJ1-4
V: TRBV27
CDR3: ASRPSLEWGEKLF

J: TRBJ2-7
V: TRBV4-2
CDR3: ASSQLTGTTVLEQY

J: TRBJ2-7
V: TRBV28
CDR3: ASSLDRGPSYEQY

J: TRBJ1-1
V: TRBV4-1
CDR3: ASSQSGNTEAF

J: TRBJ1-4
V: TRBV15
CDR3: ATSSDRWVREKLF